The 25 T cell receptor beta chains presented below share a single source sample, sequenced in a study of T cells after yellow fever vaccination. TCRdb called the 5' RACE reads again in MiXCR, with one record for every CDR3 protein. Among about 130,000 distinct CDR3 sequences listed, 7.4% were seen once. Source: CD4+ T cells sorted from PBMCs, taken more than 8 days after the first yellow fever vaccination. The origin of the receptors is a young man who received the YFV17D yellow fever vaccine.

This clonotype occurred many times. The DNA for the CDR3 is TGTGCCAGCAGTTTGGGGCAGGGGAGGCAGTACGTC. Translating it yields CASSLGQGRQYV. The chain employs TRBV12-3 or TRBV12-4 and TRBJ2-7; possible D gene TRBD1, 6 bases. With 3 bases removed from V and 9 bases from J, the gap between germline ends came to 12 bases. There are 12 residues in the CDR3.

There are many counts of this clonotype. The chain combines TRBV20-1 with TRBJ1-2; D is uncertain. Trimming pared 3 bases from V and 7 bases from J, leaving 18 bases between. The CDR3 is 14 amino acids. Germline V gene sequence: CDR1 DFQATT, CDR2 SNEGSKA (reference sequence). The CDR3 region is CSARPGDSLGGYTF. The CDR3 DNA is TGCAGTGCTAGGCCGGGAGATTCCTTGGGTGGCTACACCTTC.

This clonotype was observed at least ten times. The CDR3 nucleotides are TGTGCCAGCACCCTCCCTCTAGGGGAAAGGCAGTATTTT. Translating gives CASTLPLGERQYF. The chain uses TRBV7-2 and TRBJ2-3, with D possibly being TRBD1 (5 bases). V was shortened by 7 bases and J by 11 bases, with 19 bases between the two germline ends. The CDR3 is 13 amino acids. Germline CDR1 is SGHTA and CDR2 is FQGNSA.

This clonotype was detected many times. V is TRBV4-1 and J is TRBJ2-5; tentative D call: TRBD1 (5 bases). The CDR3 has 15 residues. Trimming cost V 1 base and J 6 bases, with 15 bases left between them. Germline assignment: CDR1 MGHRA and CDR2 YSYEKL. CDR3 nucleotides: TGCGCCAGCAGCCAAGGAGGAAGGGGCGTGAAGACCCAGTACTTC. Residues: CASSQGGRGVKTQYF.

This clonotype was recorded at least ten times. The chain recombines TRBV12-3 or TRBV12-4 with TRBJ2-1; weak D call: TRBD1 (6 bases). This CDR3 is 14 amino acids long. With 1 base removed from V and 2 bases from J, the gap between germline ends came to 6 bases. CDR3 DNA: TGTGCCAGCAGTTTAGGGGGGCCCTACAATGAGCAGTTCTTC. The encoded protein is CASSLGGPYNEQFF.

This clonotype was seen a few times. The genes are TRBV20-1 and TRBJ2-6; no reliable D call. Germline lookup yields CDR1 DFQATT and CDR2 SNEGSKA (reference sequence). The CDR3 has 15 amino acids. Trimming stripped 4 bases from V and 2 bases from J, with 12 bases between. The CDR3 DNA follows: TGCAGTGCTATCAACATCGGACCTGGGGCCAACGTCCTGACTTTC. Its translation: CSAINIGPGANVLTF.

This clonotype was recorded many times. The chain has TRBV12-3 or TRBV12-4 and TRBJ1-3; D is unclear. The CDR3 sequence is 14 residues long. The ends were cut back, 7 bases at V and 0 bases at J, with 10 bases in the middle. The CDR3 spells CASTLRTSGNTIYF. The CDR3 DNA reads as TGTGCCAGCACCCTGAGGACCTCTGGAAACACCATATATTTT.

There are a few counts of this clonotype. The rearrangement uses TRBV9 and TRBJ2-6; unclear D gene. Germline loops: CDR1 SGDLS, CDR2 YYNGEE. V lost 4 bases, J lost 0 bases, and 5 bases lay in between. The CDR3 consists of 14 residues. Here the CDR3 reads CASSTRSGANVLTF. Written as DNA, the CDR3 is TGTGCCAGCAGCACCCGCTCTGGGGCCAACGTCCTGACTTTC.

In this sample, this clonotype turned up many times. The chain combines TRBV5-4 with TRBJ2-1, with TRBD2 matching 7 bases. The J segment lost 1 base and the V segment lost 3 bases, leaving 4 bases of the junction unmatched. The CDR3 contains 15 residues. The germline CDR1 and CDR2 sequences are SGHNT and YYREEE (reference sequence). The CDR3 nucleotides are TGTGCCAGCAGCTGGGGCGGGGGTTCCTACAATGAGCAGTTCTTC. The encoded protein is CASSWGGGSYNEQFF.

Ten or more counts support this clonotype. The rearrangement links TRBV24-1 to TRBJ1-2; maybe TRBD1 (6 bases). With 4 bases removed from V and 1 base from J, the gap between germline ends came to 15 bases. The CDR3 runs 16 residues. Germline lookup yields CDR1 KGHDR and CDR2 SFDVKD. DNA for the CDR3: TGTGCCACCAGTGAACCACAGGGAGCGGGTAACTATGGCTACACCTTC. This gives the protein CATSEPQGAGNYGYTF.

This clonotype has at least ten counts. The chain combines TRBV6-2 or TRBV6-3 with TRBJ2-3; D gene ambiguous. Germline values: CDR1 MNHEY, CDR2 SVGEGT. The V end was cut by 2 bases, the J end by 0 bases, with 9 bases between. The CDR3 is 15 residues long. The CDR3 DNA reads as TGTGCCAGCAGTTACATACAGTCCAGCACAGATACGCAGTATTTT. It codes for CASSYIQSSTDTQYF.

This clonotype has a count of ten or more. The V call is TRBV2, the J call TRBJ2-3; D might be TRBD2 (5 bases). CDR1 is SNHLY and CDR2 is FYNNEI in the germline V gene. V lost 4 bases to trimming and J lost 10 bases, with 15 bases between them. The CDR3 covers 13 residues. This CDR3 reads CASSVGRVGAQYF. The CDR3 nucleotides are TGTGCCAGCAGTGTAGGACGGGTGGGAGCGCAGTATTTT.

This clonotype was picked up many times. The gene calls are TRBV18 and TRBJ1-2; the match to TRBD1 covers 9 bases. With 8 bases clipped from V and 6 bases from J, the junction kept 7 bases outside the gene matches. The CDR3 loop spans 13 amino acids. From germline, CDR1 is KGHSH and CDR2 LQKENI. CDR3 sequence: CASTDRGRNGYTF. In DNA form, the CDR3 reads TGTGCCAGCACGGACAGGGGACGGAATGGCTACACCTTC.

The V and J genes are TRBV18 and TRBJ2-7, with TRBD1 matching 7 bases. CDR3 length: 14 residues. V gave up 3 bases and J gave up 7 bases; unmatched junction bases: 9. Germline CDR1 KGHSH, CDR2 LQKENI. CDR3: CASSPQTGPGEQYV. CDR3 coding DNA: TGTGCCAGCTCACCGCAGACAGGGCCGGGGGAGCAGTACGTC.

This clonotype was counted ten times or more. The chain employs TRBV20-1 and TRBJ1-3, with D hard to call. The CDR3 is 13 amino acids. V was pared by 4 bases and J by 1 base, with 8 bases between. Germline V gene sequence: CDR1 DFQATT, CDR2 SNEGSKA (reference sequence). The CDR3 protein is CSATWGSGNTIYF. CDR3 DNA: TGCAGTGCTACCTGGGGATCTGGAAACACCATATATTTT.

In this sample, this clonotype turned up many times. The V gene is TRBV6-1, the J gene TRBJ1-2, with a tentative D call TRBD1 (6 bases). CDR1 and CDR2 (germline): MNHNS, SASEGT. This CDR3 region has 14 residues. The V end was cut by 4 bases, the J end by 6 bases, with 15 bases between. The CDR3 reads CASSGKGTLNGYTF. In DNA form, the CDR3 reads TGTGCCAGCAGTGGGAAGGGGACATTAAATGGCTACACCTTC.

This clonotype has a count of ten or more. This rearrangement joins TRBV3-1 to TRBJ1-4, with 10 bases that match TRBD1. Germline V gene lookup returns CDR1 LGHDT and CDR2 YNNKEL (reference sequence). CDR3 length: 15 residues. J lost 7 bases, V lost 2 bases, and 4 bases had no gene match. CDR3 DNA sequence: TGTGCCAGCAGCCAACGGACAGGGGGAGGTGAAAAACTGTTTTTT. This translates into CASSQRTGGGEKLFF.

Many counts were recorded for this clonotype. The chain uses TRBV5-1 and TRBJ1-3; the D gene is possibly TRBD1 (5 bases). From germline, CDR1 is SGHRS and CDR2 YFSETQ. V lost 4 bases and J 0 bases, leaving 17 bases between the germline ends. This CDR3 region has 17 residues. The DNA for the CDR3 is TGCGCCAGCAGCCTACAGGATTGGGGTCACTCTGGAAACACCATATATTTT. It specifies CASSLQDWGHSGNTIYF.

At least ten counts were recorded for this clonotype. The chain uses TRBV5-1 and TRBJ2-2; 8 positions match TRBD2. V gave up 2 bases and J gave up 3 bases; unmatched junction bases: 0. Looked up from germline, CDR1 is SGHRS and CDR2 is YFSETQ. The CDR3 runs 14 residues. CDR3 sequence reads: CASSFGGDTGELFF. CDR3 bases: TGCGCCAGCAGCTTCGGGGGGGACACCGGGGAGCTGTTTTTT.

This clonotype has more than one count but fewer than ten. The V call is TRBV7-2, the J call TRBJ2-2; D gene ambiguous. From germline, CDR1 is SGHTA and CDR2 FQGNSA. Trimming left V 2 bases short and J 0 bases short, with 10 bases between. The CDR3 totals 16 residues. The CDR3 sequence: CASSLNEAANTGELFF. The CDR3 DNA is TGTGCCAGCAGCTTAAATGAGGCAGCGAACACCGGGGAGCTGTTTTTT.

There are many counts of this clonotype. The chain couples TRBV12-3 or TRBV12-4 to TRBJ2-2; possibly TRBD2 for D (6 bases). V was pared by 7 bases and J by 3 bases, with 15 bases between. CDR3 size: 15 residues. This CDR3 reads CASTLVWGDTGELFF. The CDR3 DNA reads TGTGCCAGCACCCTCGTCTGGGGGGACACCGGGGAGCTGTTTTTT.

The chain combines TRBV20-1 with TRBJ2-6, with D possibly TRBD1 on 5 matching bases. CDR3 length: 18 residues. Germline CDR1 DFQATT, CDR2 SNEGSKA (reference sequence). V gave up 1 base and J gave up 0 bases, with 16 bases separating them. The CDR3 is CSARGPDKLSSGANVLTF. For the CDR3, the DNA is TGCAGTGCTAGAGGGCCGGACAAGTTGAGCTCTGGGGCCAACGTCCTGACTTTC.

In the case of this clonotype: Since a much larger clone is just one base distant, this may be a read error. The CDR3 nucleotides are TGTGCCAGCACCCCCAGGGGGTCAAACACCGGGGAGCTGTTTTTT. This translates into CASTPRGSNTGELFF. The chain employs TRBV7-2 and TRBJ2-2, with 7 bases fitting TRBD1. There are 15 residues in the CDR3. J lost 2 bases, V lost 7 bases, and 7 bases had no gene match. CDR1 SGHTA and CDR2 FQGNSA come from the germline V gene.

The table lists this clonotype with many counts. CDR3 in DNA: TGTGCCAGCAGCCCCGGGCCTTGGGCTTCACCCCTCCACTTT. As protein: CASSPGPWASPLHF. V is TRBV7-9 and J is TRBJ1-6, with D unresolved. The V end lost 5 bases, the J end lost 9 bases, and 14 bases lay between the germline ends. The CDR3 extends over 14 amino acids. Germline-derived CDR1 and CDR2 are SEHNR and FQNEAQ (reference sequence).

This clonotype has more than one count but fewer than ten. The V call is TRBV5-1, the J call TRBJ1-4; 7 nucleotides agree with TRBD1. The V gene's germline CDR1 is SGHRS and CDR2 YFSETQ. V lost 4 bases and J lost 8; bases outside the gene matches: 11. The CDR3 is 15 residues long. The CDR3 is CASSPLTGMEEKLFF. CDR3 DNA sequence: TGCGCCAGCAGCCCGCTGACAGGGATGGAGGAAAAACTGTTTTTT.